This is a list of T cell receptor beta chains from one sample in a study of OX40 agonist ivuxolimab in advanced cancers. Profiling relied on immunoSEQ multiplex PCR, and the TCRdb table lists in-frame clones only, not all of them. The sample consists of 45,000 to 55,000 clones, 83% of them appearing once. Sequenced material: CD4+ or CD8+ T cells sorted from blood, taken in a trial of the OX40 agonist ivuxolimab. All receptors come from an adult with an advanced solid tumor such as melanoma, head and neck, liver or kidney cancer. Each CDR3 is given with its conserved first and last residue. A D gene is named only where the DNA matches it firmly. Rows give clone size only sometimes, using once, few, many, or a class for an expanded clone.

cdr3_aa cdr3_nt clone_size v_call d_call j_call
CASSPGTSGLKTQYF TGTGCCAGCAGTCCTGGGACTAGCGGGCTAAAGACCCAGTACTTC - TRBV6-5 TRBD2 TRBJ2-5
CASSLGTGEREQYF TGCGCCAGCAGCTTGGGGACAGGGGAACGTGAGCAGTACTTC - TRBV5-1 TRBD1 TRBJ2-7
CASSPKDRFNEQFF TGTGCCAGCAGCCCGAAAGACAGGTTCAATGAGCAGTTCTTC once TRBV7-2 - TRBJ2-1
CASSVVSGGVNEQFF TGTGCCAGCAGCGTAGTCAGCGGGGGGGTCAATGAGCAGTTCTTC - TRBV9 TRBD2 TRBJ2-1
CTSSAPTGLAGGLDTQYF TGTACCAGCAGCGCCCCCACAGGACTAGCGGGGGGGCTAGATACGCAGTATTTT once TRBV9 TRBD2 TRBJ2-3
CASSLQRTGRGYTF TGTGCCAGCAGCCTCCAGCGGACAGGGCGCGGCTACACCTTC - TRBV7-2 TRBD1 TRBJ1-2
CSARRGNEQYF TGCAGTGCTCGTAGAGGGAACGAGCAGTACTTC - TRBV20-1 - TRBJ2-7
CASSVDVTGTGGPYNEQFF TGTGCCAGCAGCGTAGACGTTACCGGGACAGGGGGCCCCTACAATGAGCAGTTCTTC - TRBV9 TRBD1 TRBJ2-1
CASSPAWQRRTEAFF TGCGCCAGCAGCCCTGCCTGGCAGAGACGTACTGAAGCTTTCTTT - TRBV4-3 - TRBJ1-1
CASSLGPADYGYTF TGTGCCAGCAGCTTGGGGCCGGCGGACTATGGCTACACCTTC - TRBV11-1 - TRBJ1-2
CATTPALDRPYEQYF TGTGCCACCACCCCCGCACTAGACCGACCCTACGAGCAGTACTTC - TRBV10-3 - TRBJ2-7
CASSVVGGQGETQYF TGTGCCAGCAGCGTAGTGGGAGGACAGGGGGAGACCCAGTACTTC - TRBV9 TRBD1 TRBJ2-5
CATTGQLNQPQHF TGTGCCACCACTGGACAGCTCAATCAGCCCCAGCATTTT - TRBV19 - TRBJ1-5
CASSFAGRNSPLHF TGTGCCAGCAGCTTTGCCGGGAGGAATTCACCCCTCCACTTT - TRBV5-8 - TRBJ1-6
CASSLAGAGNYGYTF TGTGCCAGCAGCTTGGCCGGGGCAGGGAACTATGGCTACACCTTC - TRBV5-4 - TRBJ1-2
CASSSLFGARYEQYF TGTGCCAGCAGCTCCTTGTTCGGGGCGCGGTACGAGCAGTACTTC - TRBV27 - TRBJ2-7
CASSINTNTGELFF TGTGCCAGTAGTATTAACACCAACACCGGGGAGCTGTTTTTT - TRBV19 - TRBJ2-2
CASSLSGQGIVPLYGYTF TGTGCCAGCAGTTTATCGGGACAGGGAATCGTCCCCCTCTATGGCTACACCTTC once TRBV27 TRBD1 TRBJ1-2
CASSEEANRGYTF TGTGCCAGCAGTGAAGAGGCCAATCGGGGCTACACCTTC - TRBV6-1 - TRBJ1-2
CASSPGQGITYEQYF TGTGCCAGCAGCCCGGGACAGGGGATCACCTACGAGCAATACTTC - TRBV14 TRBD1 TRBJ2-7